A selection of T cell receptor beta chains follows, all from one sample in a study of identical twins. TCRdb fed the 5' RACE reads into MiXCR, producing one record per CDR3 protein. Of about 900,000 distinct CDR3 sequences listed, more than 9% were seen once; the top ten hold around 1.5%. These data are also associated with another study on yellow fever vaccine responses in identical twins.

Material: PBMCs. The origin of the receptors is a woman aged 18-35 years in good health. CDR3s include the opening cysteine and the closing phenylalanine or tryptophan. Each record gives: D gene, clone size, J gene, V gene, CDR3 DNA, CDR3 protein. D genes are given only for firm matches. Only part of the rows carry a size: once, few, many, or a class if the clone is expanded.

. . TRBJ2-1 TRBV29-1 TGCAGCGTTGTATCAGAATACAATGAGCAGTTCTTC CSVVSEYNEQFF
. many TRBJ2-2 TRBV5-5 TGTGCCAGCAGCTTGAGTTTGGGGACCGGGGAGCTGTTTTTT CASSLSLGTGELFF
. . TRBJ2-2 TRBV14 TGTGCCAGCAGCCAAGATCGTTACACCTCGAACACCGGGGAGCTGTTTTTT CASSQDRYTSNTGELFF
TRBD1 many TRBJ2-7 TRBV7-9 TGTGCCAGCGATCCACTCGCCGGGACAGCTTCCTACGAGCAGTACTTC CASDPLAGTASYEQYF
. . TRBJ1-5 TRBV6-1 TGTGCCAGCAGTAAACAGGGAAGCAATCAGCCCCAGCATTTT CASSKQGSNQPQHF
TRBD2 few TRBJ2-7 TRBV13 TGTGCCAGCAGCATAGGATACAGCGGGAGGAGATACGAGCAGTACTTC CASSIGYSGRRYEQYF
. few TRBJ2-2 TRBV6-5 TGTGCCAGCAGTTACTCGTGGCAGGGACCCACCGGGGAGCTGTTTTTT CASSYSWQGPTGELFF
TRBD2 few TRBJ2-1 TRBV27 TGTGCCAGCAGTCCTTTTGCGATGCGGGGGGACTACAATGAGCAGTTCTTC CASSPFAMRGDYNEQFF
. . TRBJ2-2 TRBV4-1 TGCGCCAGCAGCCAAGGGCGATCGAACACCGGGGAGCTGTTTTTT CASSQGRSNTGELFF
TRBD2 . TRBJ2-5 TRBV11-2 TGTGCCAGCAGCTTAGGTAGCGGGAGATTGGAGACCCAGTACTTC CASSLGSGRLETQYF
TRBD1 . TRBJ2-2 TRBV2 TGTGCCAGCAGTGTTCTGGACAGGGGTTCCGGGGAGCTGTTTTTT CASSVLDRGSGELFF
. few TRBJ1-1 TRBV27 TGTGCCAGCAGTCGCTGGGGGGGAACTGAAGCTTTCTTT CASSRWGGTEAFF
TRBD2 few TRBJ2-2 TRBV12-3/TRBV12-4 TGTGCCAGCATCCACTATCTAGCGGGAGGTTTCACCGGGGAGCTGTTTTTT CASIHYLAGGFTGELFF
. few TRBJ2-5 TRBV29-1 TGCAGCTTTTCGGGGTATCTCCAAGAGACCCAGTACTTC CSFSGYLQETQYF
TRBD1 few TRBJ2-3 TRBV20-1 TGCAGTGCCATCCGACAGGGGCGCACAGATACGCAGTATTTT CSAIRQGRTDTQYF
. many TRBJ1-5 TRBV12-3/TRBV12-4 TGTGCCAGCAGTCCCAGGGGAGGGGAGGATCAGCCCCAGCATTTT CASSPRGGEDQPQHF
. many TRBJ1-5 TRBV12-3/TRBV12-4 TGTGCCAGCAGTTTCGGGGGGTGGGGAAGCAATCAGCCCCAGCATTTT CASSFGGWGSNQPQHF
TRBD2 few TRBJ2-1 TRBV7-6 TGTGCCAGCAGCTTAGCCCTAGGACTAGCGAGAAGCTCCTACAATGAGCAGTTCTTC CASSLALGLARSSYNEQFF
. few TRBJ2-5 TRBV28 TGTGCCAGCAGTTTAGTGGTCGCTCTGAGAGAGACCCAGTACTTC CASSLVVALRETQYF
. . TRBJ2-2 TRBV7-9 TGTGCCAGCAGCCCTTGGGGCTTCACGAACACCGGGGAGCTGTTTTTT CASSPWGFTNTGELFF
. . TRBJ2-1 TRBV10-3 TGTGCCATCGGGGCTGAGCAGTTCTTC CAIGAEQFF
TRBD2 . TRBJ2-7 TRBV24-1 TGTGCCACCAGTGATTTTCCTAGCGGGAAGAACGAGCAGTACTTC CATSDFPSGKNEQYF
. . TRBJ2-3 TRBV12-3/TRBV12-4 TGTGCCAGCAGTCGGGGACAATGGGGGAGCACAGATACGCAGTATTTT CASSRGQWGSTDTQYF
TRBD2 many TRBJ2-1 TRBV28 TGTGCCAGCAGTTTGGGGACTACCCCTAATGAGCAGTTCTTC CASSLGTTPNEQFF
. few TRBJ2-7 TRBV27 TGTGCCAGCAGTTTATCGGCGGACTACGAGCAGTACTTC CASSLSADYEQYF
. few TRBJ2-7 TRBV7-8 TGTGCCAGCAGCTTAGGGGGGACACTGAACACCTACGAGCAGTACTTC CASSLGGTLNTYEQYF
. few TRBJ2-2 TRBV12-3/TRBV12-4 TGTGCCAGCAGTACTCCGGGACTTGTCACCGGGGAGCTGTTTTTT CASSTPGLVTGELFF
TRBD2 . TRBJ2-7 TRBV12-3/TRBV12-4 TGTGCCAGCAGTTCCATGAGGGGACTAGCGGCACCGAACGAGCAGTACTTC CASSSMRGLAAPNEQYF
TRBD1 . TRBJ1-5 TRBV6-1 TGTGCCAGCAGCCGGGACAGCCCTTATAGCAATCAGCCCCAGCATTTT CASSRDSPYSNQPQHF
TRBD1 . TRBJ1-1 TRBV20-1 TGCAGTGCTAGAGATACAGGGGTTACGGAAAGATTT CSARDTGVTERF
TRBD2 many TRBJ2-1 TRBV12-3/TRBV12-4 TGTGCCAGCAGTACTCAGCGGGGGGGTAACAATGAGCAGTTCTTC CASSTQRGGNNEQFF
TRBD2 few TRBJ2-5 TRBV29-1 TGCAGCGTTGCCCCTCAACCGGGAGGGCGGGAGACCCAGTACTTC CSVAPQPGGRETQYF
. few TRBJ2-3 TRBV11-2 TGTGCCAGCAGCTTAGTTACAACAGGGGGAGGGGATACGCAGTATTTT CASSLVTTGGGDTQYF
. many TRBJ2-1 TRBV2 TGTGCCAGCAGTACAGGGTCCTCCTACAATGAGCAGTTCTTC CASSTGSSYNEQFF
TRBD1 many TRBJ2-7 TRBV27 TGTGCCAGCAGCCTAGGACAGGGTCGGCCCTACGAGCAGTACTTC CASSLGQGRPYEQYF
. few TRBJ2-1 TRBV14 TGTGCCAGCAGCCAAGCTCTGTTCAATGAGCAGTTCTTC CASSQALFNEQFF
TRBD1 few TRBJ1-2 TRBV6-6 TGTGCCAGCAGTTACTCGATTGGGGACAGGCGCTTC CASSYSIGDRRF
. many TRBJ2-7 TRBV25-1 TGTGCCAGCAGTCCTGTGGGATCGGGGTCCTACGAGCAGTACTTC CASSPVGSGSYEQYF
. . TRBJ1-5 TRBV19 TGTGCCAGTAGTACCCAGGAAGGTCAGCCCCAGCATTTT CASSTQEGQPQHF
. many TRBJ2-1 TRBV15 TGTGCCACCAGCAGAGATCGGCGTGGAACTAGGGGGTACAATGAGCAGTTCTTC CATSRDRRGTRGYNEQFF
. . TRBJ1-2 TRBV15 TGTGCCACCAGCATCCAGGGAGCTGGGTATGGCTACACCTTC CATSIQGAGYGYTF
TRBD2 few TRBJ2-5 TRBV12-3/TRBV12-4 TGTGCCAGCAGTGCGGCCGGCCTAGCGGGGGGTAGAGAGACCCAGTACTTC CASSAAGLAGGRETQYF
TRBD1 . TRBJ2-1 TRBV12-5 TGTGCTAGTGGCATGGACAGGGGGTGGAGTGAGCAGTTCTTC CASGMDRGWSEQFF
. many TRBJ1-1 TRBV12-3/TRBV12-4 TGTGCCAGCAGTTTAGGGGGGGCACGAATGAACACTGAAGCTTTCTTT CASSLGGARMNTEAFF
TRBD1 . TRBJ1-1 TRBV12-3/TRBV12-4 TGTGCCAGCAGAGACCGGGACAGTGGCGCTTTCTTT CASRDRDSGAFF
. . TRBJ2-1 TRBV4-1 TGCCCCAGCAGCTCCGGGATGTACAATGAGCAGTTCTTC CPSSSGMYNEQFF
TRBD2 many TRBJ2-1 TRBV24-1 TGTGCCACCAGTGATTTCCGACTAGCGGGGGGAAATGAGCAGTTCTTC CATSDFRLAGGNEQFF
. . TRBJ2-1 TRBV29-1 TGCAGCGTTATTCCCCCCGGGCCGGCCCATGAGCAGTTCTTC CSVIPPGPAHEQFF
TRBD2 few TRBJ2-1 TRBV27 TGTGCCAGCAGTGGGGGGACTAGCGGGACTTTAAATGAGCAGTTCTTC CASSGGTSGTLNEQFF
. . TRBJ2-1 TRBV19 TGTGCCAGTAGTATAGATTCAAGAGGGGACAATGAGCAGTTCTTC CASSIDSRGDNEQFF